This T cell receptor (beta chain) was documented in a study of T cell responses to AZD1222 COVID-19 vaccine. Only in-frame clones appear in the TCRdb table, and some are missing; sequencing was by immunoSEQ multiplex PCR. The sample carries about 130,000 clones, 85% to 95% recorded once. This CDR3 spans 14 amino acids. Trimming pared 6 bases from V and 3 bases from J, leaving 15 bases between. Germline V gene lookup returns CDR1 ENHRY and CDR2 SYGVKD. The chain recombines TRBV10-3 with TRBJ2-7, with unresolved D. The sample here was peripheral blood, taken on day 0 of AZD1222 vaccination. This receptor was obtained from an adult in good health. The CDR3 is CAISTGMTLYEQYF. DNA of the CDR3: TGTGCCATCAGCACTGGGATGACACTCTACGAGCAGTACTTC.